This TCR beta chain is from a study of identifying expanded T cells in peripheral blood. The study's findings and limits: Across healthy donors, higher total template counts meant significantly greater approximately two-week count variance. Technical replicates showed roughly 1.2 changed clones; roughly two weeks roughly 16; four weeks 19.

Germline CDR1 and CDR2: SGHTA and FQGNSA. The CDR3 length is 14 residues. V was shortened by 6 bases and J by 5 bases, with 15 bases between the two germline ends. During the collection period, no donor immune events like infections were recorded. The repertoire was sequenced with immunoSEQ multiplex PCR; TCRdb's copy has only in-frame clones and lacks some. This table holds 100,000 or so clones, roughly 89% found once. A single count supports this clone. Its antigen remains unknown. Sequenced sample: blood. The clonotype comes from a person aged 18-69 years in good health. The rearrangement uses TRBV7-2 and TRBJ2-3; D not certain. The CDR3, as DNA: TGTGCCAGCAGTCGTGGTCTAGAGGTAGATACGCAGTATTTT. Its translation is CASSRGLEVDTQYF.